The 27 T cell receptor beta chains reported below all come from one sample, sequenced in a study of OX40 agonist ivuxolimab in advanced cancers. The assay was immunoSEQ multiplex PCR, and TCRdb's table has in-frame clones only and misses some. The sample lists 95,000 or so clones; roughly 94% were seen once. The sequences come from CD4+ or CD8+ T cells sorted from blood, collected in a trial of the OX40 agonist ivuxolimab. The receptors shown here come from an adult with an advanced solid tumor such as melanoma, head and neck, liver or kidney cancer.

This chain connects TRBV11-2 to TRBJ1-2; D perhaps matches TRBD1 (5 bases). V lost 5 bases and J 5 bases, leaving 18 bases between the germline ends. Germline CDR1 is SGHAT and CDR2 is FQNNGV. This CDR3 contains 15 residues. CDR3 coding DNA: TGTGCCAGCAGCCCAGTTATGCAGGGCCTATATGGCTACACCTTC. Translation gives CASSPVMQGLYGYTF. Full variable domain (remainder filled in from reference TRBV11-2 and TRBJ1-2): EAGVAQSPRYKIIEKRQSVAFWCNPISGHATLYWYQQILGQGPKLLIQFQNNGVVDDSQLPKDRFSAERLKGVDSTLKIQPAKLEDSAVYLCASSPVMQGLYGYTFGSGTRLTVV.

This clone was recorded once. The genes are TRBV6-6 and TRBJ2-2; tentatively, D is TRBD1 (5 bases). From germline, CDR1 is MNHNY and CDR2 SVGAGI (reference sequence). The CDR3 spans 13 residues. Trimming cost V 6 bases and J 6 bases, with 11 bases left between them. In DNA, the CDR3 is TGTGCCAGCAGAACTCAACAGGCCGGGGAGCTGTTTTTT. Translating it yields CASRTQQAGELFF.

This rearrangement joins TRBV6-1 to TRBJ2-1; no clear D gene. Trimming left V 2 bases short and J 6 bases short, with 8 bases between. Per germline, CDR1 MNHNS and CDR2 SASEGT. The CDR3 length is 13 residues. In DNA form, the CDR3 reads TGTGCCAGCAGTGAAACCGGACGCAATGAGCAGTTCTTC. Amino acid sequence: CASSETGRNEQFF.

This chain's CDR3 is CASSSEMNTEAFF. In DNA, the CDR3 is TGTGCCAGCAGCTCCGAGATGAACACTGAAGCTTTCTTT. The chain carries TRBV11-2 and TRBJ1-1; D gene ambiguous. Per the germline V gene, CDR1 is SGHAT and CDR2 is FQNNGV. This CDR3 region has 13 residues. The ends were cut back, 4 bases at V and 0 bases at J, with 6 bases in the middle.

CDR3 protein: CASSLEATSTDTQYF. The DNA for the CDR3 is TGCGCCAGCAGCTTGGAGGCGACTAGCACAGATACGCAGTATTTT. This chain joins TRBV5-1 and TRBJ2-3; D remains unclear. The germline V and J ends were trimmed by 0 bases and 0 bases, with 8 bases remaining between them. This CDR3 is built from 15 residues. CDR1 SGHRS and CDR2 YFSETQ come from the germline V gene.

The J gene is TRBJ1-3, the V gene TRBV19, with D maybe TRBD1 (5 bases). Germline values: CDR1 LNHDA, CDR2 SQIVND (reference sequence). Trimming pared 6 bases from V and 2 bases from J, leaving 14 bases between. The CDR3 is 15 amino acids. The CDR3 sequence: CASSTTGLTGNTIYF. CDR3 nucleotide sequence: TGTGCCAGTAGCACGACGGGACTAACTGGAAACACCATATATTTT.

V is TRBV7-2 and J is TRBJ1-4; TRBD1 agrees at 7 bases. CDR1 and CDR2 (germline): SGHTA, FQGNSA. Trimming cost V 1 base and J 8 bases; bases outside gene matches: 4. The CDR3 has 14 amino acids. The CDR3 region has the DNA TGTGCCAGCAGCTTAGACAGGGGCCGGGAAAAACTGTTTTTT. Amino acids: CASSLDRGREKLFF.

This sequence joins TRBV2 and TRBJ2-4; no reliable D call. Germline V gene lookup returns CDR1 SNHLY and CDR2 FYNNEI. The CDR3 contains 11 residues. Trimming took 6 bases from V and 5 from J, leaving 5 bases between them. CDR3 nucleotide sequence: TGTGCCAGCAGCGTCCAAAACATTCAGTACTTC. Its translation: CASSVQNIQYF.

CDR3 sequence reads: CASSLTGNTIYF. In DNA, the CDR3 is TGTGCCAGCAGTCTAACGGGAAACACCATATATTTT. The chain combines TRBV6-5 with TRBJ1-3, with D hard to call. This CDR3 contains 12 residues. Germline lookup yields CDR1 MNHEY and CDR2 SVGAGI. V was shortened by 5 bases and J by 4 bases, with 6 bases between the two germline ends.

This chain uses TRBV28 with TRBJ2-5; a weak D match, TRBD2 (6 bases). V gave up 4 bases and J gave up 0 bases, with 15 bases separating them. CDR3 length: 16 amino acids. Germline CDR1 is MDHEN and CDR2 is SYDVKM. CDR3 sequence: CASSSPGGRNQETQYF. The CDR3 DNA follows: TGTGCCAGCAGTTCCCCCGGGGGTAGAAACCAAGAGACCCAGTACTTC.

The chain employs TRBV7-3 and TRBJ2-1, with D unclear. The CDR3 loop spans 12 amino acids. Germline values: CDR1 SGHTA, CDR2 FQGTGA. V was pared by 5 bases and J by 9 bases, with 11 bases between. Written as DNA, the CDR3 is TGTGCCAGCAGCCACGGGCCCGGTGAGCAGTTCTTC. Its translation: CASSHGPGEQFF.

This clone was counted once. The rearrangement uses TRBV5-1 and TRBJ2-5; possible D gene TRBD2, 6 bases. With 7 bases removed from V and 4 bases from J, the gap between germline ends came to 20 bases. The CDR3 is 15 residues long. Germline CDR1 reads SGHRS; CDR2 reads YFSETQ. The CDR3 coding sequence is TGCGCCAGCCGGGGGTTGGAACCGGGCGTAGAGACCCAGTACTTC. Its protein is CASRGLEPGVETQYF. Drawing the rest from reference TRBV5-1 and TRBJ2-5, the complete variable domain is KAGVTQTPRYLIKTRGQQVTLSCSPISGHRSVSWYQQTPGQGLQFLFEYFSETQRNKGNFPGRFSGRQFSNSRSEMNVSTLELGDSALYLCASRGLEPGVETQYFGPGTRLLVL.

The CDR3 sequence is CASSLEGTAPLYGYTF. The CDR3 DNA reads TGTGCCAGCAGCTTAGAGGGAACAGCTCCCCTCTATGGCTACACCTTC. The chain employs TRBV7-9 and TRBJ1-2; D uncertain. V dropped 1 base and J dropped 4 bases, with 16 bases sitting between them. Germline lookup yields CDR1 SEHNR and CDR2 FQNEAQ (reference sequence). The CDR3 is 16 amino acids.

CDR3 in amino acids: CASSWDRGREQYF. In DNA, the CDR3 is TGTGCCAGCAGTTGGGACAGGGGGCGCGAGCAGTACTTC. The rearrangement links TRBV6-5 to TRBJ2-7, with 12 positions matching TRBD1. The V segment lost 4 bases and the J segment 6 bases; nucleotides outside the gene matches: 1. Germline assignment: CDR1 MNHEY and CDR2 SVGAGI. The length of the CDR3 is 13 residues.

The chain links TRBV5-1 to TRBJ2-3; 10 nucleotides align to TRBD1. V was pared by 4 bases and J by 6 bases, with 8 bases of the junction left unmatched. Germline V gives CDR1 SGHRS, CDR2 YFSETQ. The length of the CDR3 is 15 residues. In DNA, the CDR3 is TGCGCCAGCAGCCCGGGACAGGGGAGTACTGATACGCAGTATTTT. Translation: CASSPGQGSTDTQYF.

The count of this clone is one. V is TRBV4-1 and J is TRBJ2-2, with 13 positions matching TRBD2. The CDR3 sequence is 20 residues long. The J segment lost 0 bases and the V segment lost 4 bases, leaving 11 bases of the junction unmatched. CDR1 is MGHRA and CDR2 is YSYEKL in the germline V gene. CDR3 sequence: CASSPTGLAGTSANTGELFF. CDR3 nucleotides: TGCGCCAGCAGCCCTACGGGACTAGCGGGGACTAGCGCGAACACCGGGGAGCTGTTTTTT.

The CDR3 DNA reads as TGTGCCAGCAGCCACTCCGGGACGGTCTATGGCTACACCTTC. It translates to CASSHSGTVYGYTF. The chain joins TRBV7-9 to TRBJ1-2; a possible D gene is TRBD1 (5 bases). Trimming cost V 5 bases and J 4 bases, with 14 bases left between them. The CDR3 extends over 14 amino acids. CDR1 and CDR2 from the germline V gene are SEHNR and FQNEAQ (reference sequence).

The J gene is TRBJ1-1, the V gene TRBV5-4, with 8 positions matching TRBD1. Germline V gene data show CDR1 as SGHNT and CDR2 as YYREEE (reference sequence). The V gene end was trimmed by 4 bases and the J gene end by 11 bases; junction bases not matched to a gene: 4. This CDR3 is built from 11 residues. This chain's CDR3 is CASSRRQGAFF. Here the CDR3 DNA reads TGTGCCAGCAGCCGGAGACAGGGGGCTTTCTTT.

The CDR3 spells CASRPGTGEAFF. CDR3 in DNA: TGTGCAAGTCGCCCTGGGACAGGGGAAGCTTTCTTT. The chain uses TRBV12-2 and TRBJ1-1; the listed D gene, TRBD1, was not tested against the DNA. TRBV12-2 is recorded as a pseudogene. The CDR3 length is 12 residues.

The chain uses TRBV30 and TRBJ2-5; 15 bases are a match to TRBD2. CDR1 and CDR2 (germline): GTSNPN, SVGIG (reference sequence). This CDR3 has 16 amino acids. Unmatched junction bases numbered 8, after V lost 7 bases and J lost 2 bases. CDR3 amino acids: CASSGLAGGFQETQYF. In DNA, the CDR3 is TGTGCCTCGTCGGGACTAGCGGGGGGTTTTCAAGAGACCCAGTACTTC.

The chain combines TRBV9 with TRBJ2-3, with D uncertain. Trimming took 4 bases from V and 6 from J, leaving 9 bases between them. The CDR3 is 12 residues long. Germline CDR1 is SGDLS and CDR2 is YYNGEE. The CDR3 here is CASSPLGDTQYF. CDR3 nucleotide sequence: TGTGCCAGCAGCCCCCTGGGGGATACGCAGTATTTT. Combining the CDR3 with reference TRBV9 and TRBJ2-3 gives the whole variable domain DSGVTQTPKHLITATGQRVTLRCSPRSGDLSVYWYQQSLDQGLQFLIQYYNGEERAKGNILERFSAQQFPDLHSELNLSSLELGDSALYFCASSPLGDTQYFGPGTRLTVL.

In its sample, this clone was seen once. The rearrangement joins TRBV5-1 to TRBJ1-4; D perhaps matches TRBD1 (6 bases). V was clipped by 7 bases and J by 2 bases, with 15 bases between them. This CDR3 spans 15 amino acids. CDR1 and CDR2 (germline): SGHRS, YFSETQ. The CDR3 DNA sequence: TGCGCCAGCCAAACGCAAACAGGGACTAATGAAAAACTGTTTTTT. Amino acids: CASQTQTGTNEKLFF.

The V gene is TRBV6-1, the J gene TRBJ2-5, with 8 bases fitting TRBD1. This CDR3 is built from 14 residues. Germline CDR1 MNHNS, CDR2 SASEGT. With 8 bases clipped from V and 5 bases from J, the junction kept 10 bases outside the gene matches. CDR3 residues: CASAGGLAGETQYF. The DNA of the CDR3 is TGTGCCAGCGCAGGGGGCCTGGCCGGTGAGACCCAGTACTTC.

The CDR3 here is CASRGSRAGETDTQYF. The CDR3 bases are TGCGCCAGCAGAGGATCTAGAGCGGGAGAGACAGATACGCAGTATTTT. The gene calls are TRBV10-1 and TRBJ2-3; the match to TRBD2 covers 8 bases. The CDR3 is 16 residues long. Germline V lookup: CDR1 WNHNN, CDR2 SYGVQD (reference sequence). Germline trimming cut 6 bases from V and 3 bases from J; bases unmatched to any gene: 11.

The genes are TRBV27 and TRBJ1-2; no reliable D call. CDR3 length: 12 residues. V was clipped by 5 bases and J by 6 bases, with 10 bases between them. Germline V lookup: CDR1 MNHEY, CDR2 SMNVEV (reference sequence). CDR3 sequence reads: CASSTGLDGYTF. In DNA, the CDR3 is TGTGCCAGCAGTACCGGGCTCGATGGCTACACCTTC.

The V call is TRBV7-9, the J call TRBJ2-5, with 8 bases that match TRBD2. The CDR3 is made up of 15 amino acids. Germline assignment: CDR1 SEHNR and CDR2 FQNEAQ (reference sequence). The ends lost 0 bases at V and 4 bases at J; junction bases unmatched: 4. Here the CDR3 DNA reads TGTGCCAGCAGCTTAGCCGCGGGGGGCCGAGAGACCCAGTACTTC. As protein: CASSLAAGGRETQYF.

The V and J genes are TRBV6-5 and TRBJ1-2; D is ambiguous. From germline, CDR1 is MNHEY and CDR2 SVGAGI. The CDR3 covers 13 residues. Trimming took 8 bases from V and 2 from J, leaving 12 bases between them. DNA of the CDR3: TGTGCCAGCTTTCCCTCTCAGAACTATGGCTACACCTTC. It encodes CASFPSQNYGYTF.